This TCR beta chain was identified in a study of T-cell reconstitution after alpha-beta-depleted transplantation in children. This CDR3 contains 16 residues. Germline V gene data show CDR1 as SGHTA and CDR2 as FQGNSA. The ends were cut back, 3 bases at V and 0 bases at J, with 15 bases in the middle. This clonotype was counted only a few times. Construction of the TCRbeta library involved unique molecular identifiers. TCRdb ran MiXCR on the PCR reads and lists one entry per CDR3 protein. The sample lists hundreds of thousands of distinct CDR3 sequences, 15% to 20% occurring once. The chain has TRBV7-2 and TRBJ2-7; D remains unclear. The specimen comprised PBMCs from the stem cell graft donor, sampled from the stem cell graft. The receptor was derived from a human donor who donated a stem cell graft to a child with acute myeloid leukemia. For the CDR3, the DNA is TGTGCCAGCAGCTTTAACCGGGTTCCTAGCTCCTACGAGCAGTACTTC. Protein product: CASSFNRVPSSYEQYF.